These T cell receptor beta chains were read from a single sample in a study of T-cell memory formation after mild COVID-19. One entry per CDR3 protein, called by TCRdb with MiXCR from the 5' RACE reads. In the table there are approximately 300,000 distinct CDR3 sequences, more than 15% of which are singletons. Sequencing was performed on PBMCs or a T cell subset sorted from them (not recorded which). These receptors originate from a man aged 18 to 29 who had mild COVID-19 (a few samples of this study predate the infection). Cell type and time point are not known. CDR3s include the opening cysteine and the closing phenylalanine or tryptophan. D genes are given only for firm matches. The size of a clone is reported for some rows only, either as once, few or many, or as a class for expanded clones.

NA	TRBV18	few	TRBJ1-1	CASSFSGTQNTEAFF	TGTGCCAGCTCATTCTCCGGGACACAAAACACTGAAGCTTTCTTT
TRBD2	TRBV20-1	few	TRBJ2-5	CSRTSGETQYF	TGCAGTCGGACTAGCGGGGAGACCCAGTACTTC
TRBD1	TRBV7-9	few	TRBJ1-2	CASSFAGTGVGYTF	TGTGCCAGCAGCTTCGCCGGGACAGGGGTGGGCTACACCTTC
NA	TRBV6-5	few	TRBJ1-2	CASSYSIGVRGYTF	TGTGCCAGCAGTTACTCGATCGGGGTTAGGGGCTACACCTTC
TRBD1	TRBV5-4	few	TRBJ1-6	CASSLAGGGNSPLHF	TGTGCCAGCAGCCTCGCAGGGGGGGGCAATTCACCCCTCCACTTT
NA	TRBV7-9	few	TRBJ2-3	CASSLVGPSTTDTQYF	TGTGCCAGCAGCTTAGTGGGACCTAGCACCACAGATACGCAGTATTTT
TRBD2	TRBV6-6	few	TRBJ2-3	CASSPGTRGSTQYF	TGTGCCAGCAGTCCCGGGACTAGAGGGAGTACGCAGTATTTT
NA	TRBV6-6	NA	TRBJ1-5	CASSSHRVNQPQHF	TGTGCCAGCAGTTCGCACAGGGTCAATCAGCCCCAGCATTTT
NA	TRBV25-1	few	TRBJ2-4	CASSESGGLWPKNIQYF	TGTGCCAGCAGTGAATCCGGGGGTCTCTGGCCAAAAAACATTCAGTACTTC
TRBD2	TRBV4-1	NA	TRBJ2-5	CASSPTRGGLETQYF	TGCGCCAGCAGCCCGACCCGCGGGGGTCTGGAGACCCAGTACTTC
TRBD1	TRBV20-1	NA	TRBJ1-1	CSARAGGANTEAFF	TGCAGTGCTAGAGCAGGGGGCGCGAACACTGAAGCTTTCTTT
TRBD2	TRBV10-3	NA	TRBJ2-7	CASREAYEQYF	TGTGCCTCCCGGGAGGCCTACGAGCAGTACTTC
NA	TRBV2	NA	TRBJ1-1	CASSARPRGIGEAFF	TGTGCCAGCAGCGCCCGACCCCGGGGTATCGGTGAAGCTTTCTTT
NA	TRBV5-1	NA	TRBJ2-1	CASSLYAGTSYNEQFF	TGCGCCAGCAGCTTGTATGCGGGGACGTCCTACAATGAGCAGTTCTTC
NA	TRBV4-3	few	TRBJ1-2	CASRQAAGGRGTVGYTF	TGCGCCAGCAGGCAAGCTGCGGGGGGGCGAGGAACTGTTGGCTACACCTTC
NA	TRBV7-8	NA	TRBJ2-3	CASSLVGRAQGDTQYF	TGTGCCAGCAGCTTAGTCGGTCGTGCACAGGGAGATACGCAGTATTTT
TRBD2	TRBV29-1	few	TRBJ2-2	CSVPSGGAGELFF	TGCAGCGTACCTAGCGGGGGGGCCGGGGAGCTGTTTTTT
NA	TRBV7-2	few	TRBJ1-5	CASSAGSGEHQPQHF	TGTGCCAGCTCCGCAGGGTCTGGGGAACATCAGCCCCAGCATTTT
TRBD1	TRBV6-5	NA	TRBJ1-2	CASSYSRDSYGYTF	TGTGCCAGCAGTTACTCCCGGGACAGCTATGGCTACACCTTC
TRBD2	TRBV15	NA	TRBJ2-5	CATSRGGGAETQYF	TGTGCCACCAGCAGAGGGGGAGGGGCTGAGACCCAGTACTTC
TRBD1	TRBV15	NA	TRBJ1-6	CATKETGFYSPLHF	TGTGCCACCAAGGAGACAGGGTTCTACTCACCCCTCCACTTT
NA	TRBV7-8	few	TRBJ2-1	CASSLSYGSYNEQFF	TGTGCCAGCAGCTTATCTTATGGTTCCTACAATGAGCAGTTCTTC
TRBD2	TRBV7-6	few	TRBJ2-3	CASSPGTSGGPNTQYF	TGTGCCAGCAGCCCCGGGACTAGCGGGGGCCCCAATACGCAGTATTTT
NA	TRBV5-1	NA	TRBJ1-1	CASSHGRENTEAFF	TGCGCCAGCAGCCATGGACGGGAGAACACTGAAGCTTTCTTT
NA	TRBV4-1	NA	TRBJ1-4	CASSQEGVNEKLFF	TGCGCCAGCAGCCAAGAGGGGGTTAATGAAAAACTGTTTTTT
TRBD2	TRBV20-1	once	TRBJ2-3	CSAHIAGGTDTQYF	TGCAGTGCCCACATAGCGGGGGGAACGGATACGCAGTATTTT
NA	TRBV4-3	NA	TRBJ2-3	CASSQDYSGGDTQYF	TGCGCCAGCAGCCAAGATTACAGTGGAGGGGATACGCAGTATTTT
NA	TRBV11-1	NA	TRBJ2-1	CASSDTRAYNEQFF	TGTGCCAGCAGCGACACTCGGGCCTACAATGAGCAGTTCTTC
NA	TRBV5-1	many	TRBJ2-7	CASSVTETYEQYF	TGCGCCAGCAGCGTTACTGAAACCTACGAGCAGTACTTC
NA	TRBV6-5	few	TRBJ1-1	CASSVAEVGVTEAFF	TGTGCCAGCAGCGTTGCTGAGGTGGGGGTAACTGAAGCTTTCTTT
NA	TRBV7-9	once	TRBJ1-3	CASSPRGRSSGNTIYF	TGTGCCAGCAGCCCGAGAGGACGGAGCTCTGGAAACACCATATATTTT
TRBD1	TRBV7-2	few	TRBJ2-4	CASSPDRGKNIQYF	TGTGCCAGCAGCCCGGACAGGGGCAAAAACATTCAGTACTTC
NA	TRBV4-1	few	TRBJ1-5	CASSQEMVQPQHF	TGCGCCAGCAGCCAAGAAATGGTTCAGCCCCAGCATTTT
NA	TRBV9	NA	TRBJ2-3	CASSGPLRGSDTQYF	TGTGCCAGCAGCGGCCCATTGAGGGGTTCAGATACGCAGTATTTT
NA	TRBV7-2	few	TRBJ2-5	CASSLSQDRAQYF	TGTGCCAGCAGCTTATCCCAGGATCGGGCCCAGTACTTC
NA	TRBV6-5	NA	TRBJ2-7	CASPLYVSYEQYF	TGTGCCAGCCCGTTGTATGTCTCCTACGAGCAGTACTTC
TRBD2	TRBV7-9	NA	TRBJ2-7	CASSPTLASHEQYF	TGTGCCAGCAGCCCGACACTAGCGTCCCACGAGCAGTACTTC
NA	TRBV4-1	NA	TRBJ1-1	CASSQEFATEAFF	TGCGCCAGCAGCCAAGAGTTTGCCACTGAAGCTTTCTTT
TRBD1	TRBV4-1	few	TRBJ1-4	CASSYPGTVGNEKLFF	TGCGCCAGCAGCTATCCGGGGACAGTTGGAAATGAAAAACTGTTTTTT
NA	TRBV15	few	TRBJ2-5	CATSRDWQEETQYF	TGTGCCACCAGCAGAGATTGGCAGGAAGAGACCCAGTACTTC
NA	TRBV5-1	NA	TRBJ2-5	CASSPALGVQETQYF	TGCGCCAGCAGCCCCGCCTTGGGGGTCCAAGAGACCCAGTACTTC
NA	TRBV10-2	few	TRBJ2-7	CASSESRGYEQYF	TGCGCCAGCAGTGAATCCCGGGGCTACGAGCAGTACTTC
TRBD2	TRBV2	NA	TRBJ2-7	CASSERGLAGGTQYF	TGTGCCAGCAGTGAACGGGGACTAGCGGGGGGTACGCAGTACTTC
TRBD1	TRBV23-1	few	TRBJ1-1	CASSQSWPGQGASNTEAFF	TGCGCCAGCAGTCAATCGTGGCCGGGACAGGGAGCTTCGAACACTGAAGCTTTCTTT
TRBD1	TRBV12-3/TRBV12-4	few	TRBJ1-1	CASSFGTGGNTEAFF	TGTGCCAGCAGTTTCGGGACAGGGGGCAACACTGAAGCTTTCTTT
NA	TRBV5-1	NA	TRBJ1-2	CATKQEEKGETEGYTF	TGCGCCACCAAGCAGGAGGAGAAAGGGGAAACGGAAGGCTACACCTTC
NA	TRBV7-2	NA	TRBJ1-1	CASSLDIYMNTEAFF	TGTGCCAGCAGCTTAGACATCTATATGAACACTGAAGCTTTCTTT
TRBD2	TRBV4-2	few	TRBJ2-7	CASSQENLLAGYEQYF	TGTGCCAGCAGCCAAGAAAATCTACTAGCGGGGTACGAGCAGTACTTC
TRBD2	TRBV6-2/TRBV6-3	few	TRBJ2-7	CASSYPGGYEQYF	TGTGCCAGCAGTTACCCGGGGGGGTACGAGCAGTACTTC
TRBD2	TRBV5-1	few	TRBJ2-1	CASSFTGTSGYNEQFF	TGCGCCAGCAGCTTCACGGGGACTAGCGGATACAATGAGCAGTTCTTC
NA	TRBV7-8	NA	TRBJ1-6	CASSSRQRRNSPLHF	TGTGCCAGCAGCTCGAGACAGAGGAGAAATTCACCCCTCCACTTT
NA	TRBV27	many	TRBJ1-6	CASSFTPPGTPLHF	TGTGCCAGCAGTTTTACCCCCCCAGGGACACCCCTCCACTTT
NA	TRBV20-1	few	TRBJ2-7	CSARTPSSYEQYF	TGCAGTGCTAGAACCCCAAGCTCCTACGAGCAGTACTTC
NA	TRBV12-3/TRBV12-4	NA	TRBJ1-1	CASSFQTPGTEAFF	TGTGCCAGCAGTTTTCAGACACCGGGGACTGAAGCTTTCTTT
TRBD2	TRBV12-3/TRBV12-4	many	TRBJ2-3	CASSLGLAGGGTDTQYF	TGTGCCAGCAGTCTCGGACTAGCGGGGGGCGGCACAGATACGCAGTATTTT
NA	TRBV18	NA	TRBJ1-4	CASSPPSGGDEKLFF	TGTGCCAGCTCACCACCGTCCGGGGGGGATGAAAAACTGTTTTTT
TRBD1	TRBV19	few	TRBJ2-2	CASIGTDSRRELFF	TGTGCCAGTATTGGGACAGACAGCCGGAGGGAGCTGTTTTTT
NA	TRBV7-8	NA	TRBJ1-1	CASSLVLGMNTEAFF	TGTGCCAGCAGCTTGGTGTTGGGGATGAACACTGAAGCTTTCTTT
NA	TRBV6-2/TRBV6-3	few	TRBJ1-2	CASSYAGIEGYTF	TGTGCCAGCAGTTACGCCGGGATAGAAGGCTACACCTTC
TRBD1	TRBV7-9	many	TRBJ1-5	CASSLEGGRNQPQHF	TGTGCCAGCAGCTTAGAAGGGGGCCGCAATCAGCCCCAGCATTTT